Each of the 5 T cell receptor beta chains below was sequenced from the same sample in a study of T-cell memory formation after mild COVID-19. MiXCR was run by TCRdb on the 5' RACE reads, yielding one entry per CDR3 protein. The sample has 360,000 or so distinct CDR3 sequences; approximately 27% are singletons. The sequenced sample consisted of PBMCs or a T cell subset sorted from them (not recorded which). These TCRs come from an adult woman who had mild COVID-19 (a few samples of this study predate the infection). Cell type and time point are not known.

The chain is built from TRBV2 and TRBJ2-5, with D tentatively TRBD1 or TRBD2 (6 bases each). The CDR3 is made up of 12 amino acids. Trimming took 7 bases from V and 5 from J, leaving 11 bases between them. Germline CDR1 SNHLY, CDR2 FYNNEI. The CDR3 nucleotides are TGTGCCAGCAAAGGGGGGTGGGAGACCCAGTACTTC. This translates into CASKGGWETQYF.

The V and J genes are TRBV6-5 and TRBJ2-3, with a weak D call TRBD1 (5 bases). CDR1 and CDR2 from the germline V gene are MNHEY and SVGAGI. The CDR3 contains 16 residues. V was trimmed by 2 bases and J by 2 bases, leaving 14 bases between them. For the CDR3, the DNA is TGTGCCAGCAGTTACCGCGGACACAAGAACACAGATACGCAGTATTTT. Encoded protein: CASSYRGHKNTDTQYF.

This clonotype has a handful of counts. The chain employs TRBV27 and TRBJ2-7; possibly TRBD1 for D (5 bases). The germline gives CDR1 MNHEY, CDR2 SMNVEV (reference sequence). V was pared by 3 bases and J by 0 bases, with 9 bases between. The CDR3 is made up of 14 amino acids. As DNA, the CDR3 is TGTGCCAGCAGTTTGGGGCATAGCTCCTACGAGCAGTACTTC. Translated, it gives CASSLGHSSYEQYF.

The chain employs TRBV7-8 and TRBJ2-7, with 14 bases fitting TRBD2. Losses at the gene ends were 6 bases for V and 6 bases for J; bases not matched to a gene: 16. Germline CDR1 SGHVS, CDR2 FQNEAQ. This CDR3 spans 18 amino acids. CDR3 bases: TGTGCCAGCAGTTTAACACAGGGACTAGCGGGAGATCGTAGCGAGCAGTACTTC. The encoded protein is CASSLTQGLAGDRSEQYF. Based on the CDR3 plus reference TRBV7-8 and TRBJ2-7, the full variable domain is GAGVSQSPRYKVAKRGQDVALRCDPISGHVSLFWYQQALGQGPEFLTYFQNEAQLDKSGLPSDRFFAERPEGSVSTLKIQRTQQEDSAVYLCASSLTQGLAGDRSEQYFGPGTRLTVT.

The chain uses TRBV19 and TRBJ2-7; 12 bases fit TRBD1. Germline values: CDR1 LNHDA, CDR2 SQIVND (reference sequence). The trim removed 10 bases at V and 6 bases at J, leaving 7 bases unmatched. The CDR3 extends over 13 amino acids. DNA for the CDR3: TGTGCCACCTCGGGACAGGGGGCAGTCGAGCAGTACTTC. Protein: CATSGQGAVEQYF. The variable domain in full, completed from reference TRBV19 and TRBJ2-7, reads DGGITQSPKYLFRKEGQNVTLSCEQNLNHDAMYWYRQDPGQGLRLIYYSQIVNDFQKGDIAEGYSVSREKKESFPLTVTSAQKNPTAFYLCATSGQGAVEQYFGPGTRLTVT.